The next 23 T cell receptor beta chains were all read from a single sample in a study of beta chain features in type 1 diabetes. As every portion of the isolated RNA was reverse transcribed, the sequencing read expressed TCRB transcripts. The protocol was immunoSEQ multiplex PCR, while the TCRdb copy is restricted to in-frame clones and leaves out a portion. Altogether roughly 730,000 clones are present, roughly 13% being singletons, with the ten largest covering less than 0.025%. Their antigens are not known. Study-wide results and limits: Moderate yet significant TCRB CDR3 shortening was seen in Type 1 diabetes patients in all four CD4+ subsets.

Sequenced sample: naive CD4+ T cells from blood. The source is a young man with type 1 diabetes.

The chain has TRBV30 and TRBJ2-1; TRBD2 aligns across 16 bases. Germline V gene data show CDR1 as GTSNPN and CDR2 as SVGIG (reference sequence). This CDR3 is 18 amino acids long. The ends lost 5 bases at V and 7 bases at J; junction bases unmatched: 14. The CDR3 region has the DNA TGTGCCTGGTATGGGACTAGCGGGGGGGCCTTTAAAAAGAATGAGCAGTTCTTC. It yields the protein CAWYGTSGGAFKKNEQFF.

In this sample, this clone turned up a few times. The chain joins TRBV18 to TRBJ2-3, with TRBD1 as a possible D gene (6 bases). The CDR3 extends over 16 amino acids. Trimming removed 0 bases at V and 1 base at J, with 11 bases between. Germline V gene lookup returns CDR1 KGHSH and CDR2 LQKENI. CDR3 in amino acids: CASSPPNRAGTDTQYF. As DNA, the CDR3 is TGTGCCAGCTCACCACCTAACAGGGCGGGCACAGATACGCAGTATTTT.

This clone was observed a few times. The V and J genes are TRBV18 and TRBJ2-5; D may be TRBD1 or TRBD2 (5 bases each). Between the trimmed V and J ends, which lost 1 base and 1 base, there was a span of 10 bases. The CDR3 extends over 15 amino acids. The germline V gene has CDR1 KGHSH and CDR2 LQKENI. This chain's CDR3 is CASSPQEGTQETQYF. The CDR3 DNA reads TGTGCCAGCTCACCACAGGAAGGGACCCAAGAGACCCAGTACTTC.

In DNA, the CDR3 is TGCGCCAGCAGCCGCCCGGACAGGAGGACTGGAAACACCATATATTTT. This sequence encodes CASSRPDRRTGNTIYF. The chain links TRBV4-1 to TRBJ1-3, with 7 bases identical to TRBD1. Germline V lookup: CDR1 MGHRA, CDR2 YSYEKL. The CDR3 spans 16 residues. Trimming removed 4 bases from V and 2 bases from J; junction bases left unmatched: 8.

This clone was counted only a few times. The chain carries TRBV30 and TRBJ1-2, with unresolved D. Trimming left V 4 bases short and J 1 base short, with 10 bases between. This CDR3 is 13 amino acids long. Germline-derived CDR1 and CDR2 are GTSNPN and SVGIG (reference sequence). CDR3 in amino acids: CAWKASYNYGYTF. DNA for the CDR3: TGTGCCTGGAAGGCGTCATATAACTATGGCTACACCTTC.

This chain connects TRBV10-2 to TRBJ2-7, with D maybe TRBD1 (6 bases). Trimming stripped 6 bases from V and 3 bases from J, with 9 bases between. The CDR3 contains 12 residues. The germline gives CDR1 WSHSY, CDR2 SAAADI. In DNA form, the CDR3 reads TGCGCCAGCAGGGACAGCCTCTACGAGCAGTACTTC. Translation: CASRDSLYEQYF.

This rearrangement joins TRBV9 to TRBJ2-5; a weak D match, TRBD2 (5 bases). The CDR3 totals 15 residues. The V gene's germline CDR1 is SGDLS and CDR2 YYNGEE. V was clipped by 6 bases and J by 5 bases, with 20 bases between them. CDR3 DNA sequence: TGTGCCAGCACCCAAGAGGCCCACCGCGGGGAGACCCAGTACTTC. This gives the protein CASTQEAHRGETQYF.

The chain couples TRBV5-1 to TRBJ2-5, with a tentative D call TRBD2 (5 bases). The CDR3 spans 13 residues. V was pared by 6 bases and J by 0 bases, with 9 bases between. Germline V gene lookup returns CDR1 SGHRS and CDR2 YFSETQ. The CDR3 loop reads CASKRADQETQYF. As DNA, the CDR3 is TGCGCCAGCAAGAGGGCCGACCAAGAGACCCAGTACTTC.

This clone occurred a few times. The chain couples TRBV30 to TRBJ1-5; a weak D match, TRBD1 (6 bases). The V and J ends lost 2 bases and 3 bases respectively, with 8 bases between them. Germline CDR1 and CDR2: GTSNPN and SVGIG (reference sequence). CDR3 size: 13 residues. CDR3 in DNA: TGTGCCTGGAGTTCAGGGGCCAATCAGCCCCAGCATTTT. Protein sequence: CAWSSGANQPQHF.

The V gene is TRBV30, the J gene TRBJ1-1; D ambiguous. Germline assignment: CDR1 GTSNPN and CDR2 SVGIG (reference sequence). Trimming stripped 0 bases from V and 5 bases from J, with 10 bases between. This CDR3 is built from 13 residues. CDR3 sequence: CAWSVGGRTEAFF. For the CDR3, the DNA is TGTGCCTGGAGTGTAGGAGGGCGAACTGAAGCTTTCTTT.

This clone turned up a few times. J is TRBJ2-7 and V is TRBV6-5; no firm D call. V lost 1 base to trimming and J lost 6 bases, with 10 bases between them. This CDR3 contains 13 residues. Germline V CDR1 and CDR2: MNHEY, SVGAGI. The CDR3 here is CASSYLADTEQYF. CDR3 sequence (DNA): TGTGCCAGCAGTTACTTAGCCGACACCGAGCAGTACTTC.

There are a few counts of this clone. The chain carries TRBV30 and TRBJ1-2; no reliable D call. The CDR3 loop spans 12 amino acids. Germline values: CDR1 GTSNPN, CDR2 SVGIG (reference sequence). Trimming stripped 2 bases from V and 4 bases from J, with 8 bases between. The CDR3 nucleotides read TGTGCCTGGAGTCCTGTCCTCTATGGCTACACCTTC. This codes for CAWSPVLYGYTF.

This clone was observed a handful of times. The chain joins TRBV7-3 to TRBJ1-6; D gene uncertain. The V end lost 4 bases, the J end lost 4 bases, and 8 bases lay between the germline ends. The CDR3 totals 14 residues. Germline-derived CDR1 and CDR2 are SGHTA and FQGTGA. Written as DNA, the CDR3 is TGTGCCAGCAGCTCCCGTCTTTATAATTCACCCCTCCACTTT. It is translated as CASSSRLYNSPLHF. Full variable domain (rest looked up from reference TRBV7-3 and TRBJ1-6): GAGVSQTPSNKVTEKGKYVELRCDPISGHTALYWYRQSLGQGPEFLIYFQGTGAADDSGLPNDRFFAVRPEGSVSTLKIQRTERGDSAVYLCASSSRLYNSPLHFGNGTRLTVT.

The chain has TRBV19 and TRBJ1-4; a weak D match, TRBD1 (6 bases). Germline-derived CDR1 and CDR2 are LNHDA and SQIVND (reference sequence). The CDR3 is 13 residues long. The germline V and J ends were trimmed by 8 bases and 7 bases, with 14 bases remaining between them. CDR3 sequence: CASAGQGGEKLFF. In nucleotides, the CDR3 is TGTGCCAGTGCGGGACAAGGGGGTGAAAAACTGTTTTTT.

V is TRBV4-2 and J is TRBJ2-2; D may be TRBD2 (6 bases). This CDR3 is 14 amino acids long. Per the germline V gene, CDR1 is LGHNA and CDR2 is YNFKEQ. V was pared by 0 bases and J by 9 bases, with 11 bases between. The CDR3 DNA reads as TGTGCCAGCAGCCAAGAGATGGGAGGCCGGGAGCTGTTTTTT. Its translation: CASSQEMGGRELFF.

This chain links TRBV5-1 with TRBJ1-5; D is perhaps TRBD1 (6 bases). The CDR3 covers 14 residues. Germline V lookup: CDR1 SGHRS, CDR2 YFSETQ. The germline V and J ends were trimmed by 0 bases and 5 bases, with 9 bases remaining between them. The CDR3 is CASSLAGADQPQHF. The CDR3, as DNA: TGCGCCAGCAGCTTGGCAGGGGCGGATCAGCCCCAGCATTTT. The variable domain in full, completed from reference TRBV5-1 and TRBJ1-5, reads KAGVTQTPRYLIKTRGQQVTLSCSPISGHRSVSWYQQTPGQGLQFLFEYFSETQRNKGNFPGRFSGRQFSNSRSEMNVSTLELGDSALYLCASSLAGADQPQHFGDGTRLSIL.

The rearrangement links TRBV9 to TRBJ2-3, with TRBD2 identical over 8 bases. CDR1 and CDR2 from the germline V gene are SGDLS and YYNGEE. CDR3 length: 15 amino acids. Trimming removed 0 bases from V and 6 bases from J; junction bases left unmatched: 6. The CDR3 sequence is CASSVAGGLGDTQYF. Here the CDR3 DNA reads TGTGCCAGCAGCGTAGCTGGGGGACTAGGGGATACGCAGTATTTT.

V and J are TRBV7-2 and TRBJ1-1, with D maybe TRBD1 (5 bases). This CDR3 has 14 amino acids. From germline, CDR1 is SGHTA and CDR2 FQGNSA. V was cut by 5 bases and J by 2 bases, with 12 bases left in between. CDR3 region: CASSRQPENTEAFF. The CDR3 coding sequence is TGTGCCAGCAGCAGACAGCCAGAAAACACTGAAGCTTTCTTT.

Only a few counts were recorded for this clone. The V gene is TRBV5-8, the J gene TRBJ2-2; D is undetermined. The length of the CDR3 is 11 residues. The germline CDR1 and CDR2 sequences are SGHTS and YDEGEE. Between the trimmed V and J ends, which lost 3 bases and 4 bases, there was a span of 1 base. CDR3 sequence reads: CASSSTGELFF. DNA of the CDR3: TGTGCCAGCAGCTCCACCGGGGAGCTGTTTTTT.

This clone has only a few counts. At one end the junction does not follow the germline gene, possibly because of a read error. V and J are TRBV30 and TRBJ1-2; TRBD1 matches at 8 bases. The germline V gene encodes CDR1 GTSNPN and CDR2 SVGIG (reference sequence). The CDR3 contains 11 residues. CDR3: CGGQADYGYTF. Here the CDR3 DNA reads TGCGGGGGACAGGCTGACTATGGCTACACCTTC. Full variable domain (missing parts from reference TRBV30 and TRBJ1-2): SQTIHQWPATLVQPVGSPLSLECTVEGTSNPNLYWYRQAAGRGLQLLFYSVGIGQISSEVPQNLSASRPQDRQFILSSKKLLLSDSGFYLCGGQADYGYTFGSGTRLTVV.

This chain connects TRBV20-1 to TRBJ1-1; no clear D gene. CDR1 is DFQATT and CDR2 is SNEGSKA in the germline V gene (reference sequence). The CDR3 consists of 11 residues. Trimming left V 8 bases short and J 7 bases short, with 14 bases between. CDR3 in amino acids: CSSAPLSEAFF. DNA of the CDR3: TGCAGTAGTGCGCCGCTCAGTGAAGCTTTCTTT.

For the CDR3, the DNA is TGCAGCGTTGGGAGCGGGGGGGCCTTTCCCCCTGGGGAGCAGTACTTC. Translation: CSVGSGGAFPPGEQYF. The chain is built from TRBV29-1 and TRBJ2-7; 10 bases align to TRBD2. The V gene's germline CDR1 is SQVTM and CDR2 ANQGSEA. The V gene end was trimmed by 4 bases and the J gene end by 7 bases; junction bases not matched to a gene: 16. CDR3 length: 16 amino acids.

In this sample, this clone turned up a few times. Other DNA sequences within the sample encode an identical CDR3. The chain has TRBV5-1 and TRBJ2-2; 9 bases line up with TRBD1. The V gene end was trimmed by 0 bases and the J gene end by 3 bases; junction bases not matched to a gene: 3. The CDR3 is 16 amino acids. Germline V lookup: CDR1 SGHRS, CDR2 YFSETQ. The CDR3 loop is CASSLGDREDTGELFF. In DNA, the CDR3 is TGCGCCAGCAGCTTGGGGGACAGGGAGGACACCGGGGAGCTGTTTTTT.